This record looks at one TCR beta chain sequence and its context. Its matching antigen is unknown. This sample is drawn from a study of T-cell reconstitution after alpha-beta-depleted transplantation in children. TCRbeta library preparation incorporated unique molecular identifiers. TCRdb re-called the PCR reads through MiXCR, storing one row per CDR3 protein. The sample shows almost 600,000 distinct CDR3 sequences, 25% to 30% of them seen only once. Broader study findings: T cells produced anew were the main source of T-cell counts and diversity one year after transplant. It was reported that alpha-beta T cells came from several hundred expanded graft clones (about two months after transplant). Surviving recipient cells, namely T cells and thymic progenitors, were the source of high day-60 TCRbeta diversity in some patients.

The germline V gene encodes CDR1 ENHRY and CDR2 SYGVKD. V was trimmed by 2 bases and J by 4 bases, leaving 11 bases between them. The CDR3 runs to 15 residues. This TCR was sampled from a boy in the first two years of life with Wiskott-Aldrich syndrome, due to receive a stem cell transplant. The V gene is TRBV10-3, the J gene TRBJ1-4, with no clear D. Sequenced material: PBMCs, taken before TCRalphabeta/CD19-depleted stem cell transplant. The CDR3 bases are TGTGCCATCAGTGAGAAGAGGCAGATTAATGAAAAACTGTTTTTT. Its protein product is CAISEKRQINEKLFF.